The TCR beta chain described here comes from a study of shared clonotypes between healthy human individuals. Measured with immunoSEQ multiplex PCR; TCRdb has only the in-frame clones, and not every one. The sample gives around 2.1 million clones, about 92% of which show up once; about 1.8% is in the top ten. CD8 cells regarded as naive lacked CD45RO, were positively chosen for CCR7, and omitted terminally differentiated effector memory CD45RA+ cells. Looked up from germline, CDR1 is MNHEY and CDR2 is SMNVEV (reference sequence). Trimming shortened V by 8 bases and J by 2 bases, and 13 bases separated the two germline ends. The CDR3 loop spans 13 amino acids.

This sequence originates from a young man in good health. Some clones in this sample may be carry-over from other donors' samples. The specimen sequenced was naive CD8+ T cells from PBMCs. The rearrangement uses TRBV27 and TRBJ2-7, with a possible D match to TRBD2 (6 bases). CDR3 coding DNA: TGTGCCAGCGCGTATAGCGGAACCTACGAGCAGTACTTC. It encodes CASAYSGTYEQYF.